This T cell receptor beta chain was identified in a study of T cells in Graves' hyperthyroidism and ophthalmopathy. Amplification targeted TCR beta CDR3 regions from RNA transcripts. The HTBI set primed first-round TCR CDR3 RT-PCR. TCRdb re-derived calls from the multiplex PCR reads in MiXCR, one entry per CDR3 protein. The repertoire includes hundreds of thousands of distinct CDR3 sequences, less than 25% of them detected once, and 10% to 12% sits in the top ten. The germline V gene has CDR1 SQVTM and CDR2 ANQGSEA. V shed 5 bases and J shed 5 bases, with 9 bases lying between them. The CDR3 is made up of 11 amino acids.

This rearrangement joins TRBV29-1 to TRBJ1-1; D is unresolved. The clonotype originates from a woman between 25 and 40 years old with Graves' ophthalmopathy. Sample: blood. The CDR3 nucleotides read TGCAGCGTTTATTTGGAGACTGAAGCTTTCTTT. Its protein product is CSVYLETEAFF.